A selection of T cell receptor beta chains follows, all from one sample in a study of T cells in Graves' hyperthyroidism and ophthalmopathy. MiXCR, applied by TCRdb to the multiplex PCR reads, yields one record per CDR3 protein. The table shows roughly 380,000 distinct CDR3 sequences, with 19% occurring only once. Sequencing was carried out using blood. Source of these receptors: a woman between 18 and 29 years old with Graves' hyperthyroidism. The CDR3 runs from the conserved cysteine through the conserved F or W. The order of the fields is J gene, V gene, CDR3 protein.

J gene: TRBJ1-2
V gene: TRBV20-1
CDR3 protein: CSAPHINYGYTF

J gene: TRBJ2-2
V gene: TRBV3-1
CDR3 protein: CASSQDPRVLGAGELFF

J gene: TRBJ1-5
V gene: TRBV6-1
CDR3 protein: CASSDLMGSNQPQHF

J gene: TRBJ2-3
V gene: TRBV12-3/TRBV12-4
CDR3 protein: CASGLQQGTDTQYF

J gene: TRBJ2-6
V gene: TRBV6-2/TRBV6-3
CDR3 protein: CASSSPRLTGTNVLTF

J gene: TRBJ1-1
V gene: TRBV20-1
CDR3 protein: CSASPRGNTEAFF

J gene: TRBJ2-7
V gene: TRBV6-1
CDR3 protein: CASSGTSGGSSSYEQYF

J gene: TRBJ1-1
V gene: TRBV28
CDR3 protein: CASSSIDRANTEAFF

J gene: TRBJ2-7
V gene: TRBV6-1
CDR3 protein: CASSVGHSNEQYF

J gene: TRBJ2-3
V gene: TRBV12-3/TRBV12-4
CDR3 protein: CASSLAGLTDTQYF

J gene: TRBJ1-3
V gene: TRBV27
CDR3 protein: CASSFVPSGNTIYF

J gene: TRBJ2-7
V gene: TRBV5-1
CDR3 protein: CASSSGQGEVYEQYF

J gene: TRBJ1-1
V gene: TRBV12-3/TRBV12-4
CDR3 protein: CASSPDGDVKAFF

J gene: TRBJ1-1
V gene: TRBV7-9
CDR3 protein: CASRNGGVRLTEAFF

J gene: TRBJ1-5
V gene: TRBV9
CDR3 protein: CASSVSGTGNQPQHF

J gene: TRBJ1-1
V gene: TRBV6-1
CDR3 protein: CASRTGGLPRHEAFF

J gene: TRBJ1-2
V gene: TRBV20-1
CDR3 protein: CSANSGTGSSYGYTF

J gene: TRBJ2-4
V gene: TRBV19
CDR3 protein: CASGDRSSSKNIQYF

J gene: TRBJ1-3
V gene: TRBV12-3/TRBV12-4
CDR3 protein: CASRRQNSGNTIYF

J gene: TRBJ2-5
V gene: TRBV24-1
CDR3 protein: CATSDLGTQYF

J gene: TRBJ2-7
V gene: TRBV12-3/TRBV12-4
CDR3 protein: CASSLQGFSGEQYF

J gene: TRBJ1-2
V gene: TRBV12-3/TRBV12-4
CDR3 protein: CASSLRRWGYTF

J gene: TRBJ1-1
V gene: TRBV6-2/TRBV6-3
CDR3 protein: CASTTGQGATEAFF

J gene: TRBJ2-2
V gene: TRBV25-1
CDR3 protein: CASMEGNTGELFF

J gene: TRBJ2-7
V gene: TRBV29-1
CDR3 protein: CSATGDSLYEQYF

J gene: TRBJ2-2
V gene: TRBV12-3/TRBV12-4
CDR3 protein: CASSNQGAVPGELFF

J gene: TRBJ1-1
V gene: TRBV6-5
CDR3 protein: CASSYSGRMNTEAFF

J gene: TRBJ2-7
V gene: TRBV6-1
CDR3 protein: CASSEAGASYEQYF

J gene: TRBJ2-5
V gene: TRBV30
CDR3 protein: CAWSVLLAGGETQYF

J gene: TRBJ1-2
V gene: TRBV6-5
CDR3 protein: CASSYSGTGVDGYTF

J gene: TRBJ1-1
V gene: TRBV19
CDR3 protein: CASSIFPSRGVNTEAFF

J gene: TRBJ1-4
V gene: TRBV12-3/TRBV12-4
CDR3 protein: CASSFGGPRSEKLFF

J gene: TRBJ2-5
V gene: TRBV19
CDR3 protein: CASSFGRLAPIRETQYF

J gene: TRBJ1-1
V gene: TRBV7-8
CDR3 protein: CASSQGGGGTEAFF

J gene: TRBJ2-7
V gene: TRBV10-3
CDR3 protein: CAIRDGDGEQYF

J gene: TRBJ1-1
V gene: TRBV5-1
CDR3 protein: CASSSGTGGAGTEAFF

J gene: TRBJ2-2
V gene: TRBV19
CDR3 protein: CATTGLAGNGELFF

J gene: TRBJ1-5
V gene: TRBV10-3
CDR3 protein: CAISKDRGFSQPQHF

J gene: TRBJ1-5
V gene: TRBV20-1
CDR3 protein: CSARERSRGSDQPQHF

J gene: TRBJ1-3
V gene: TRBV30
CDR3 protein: CAWDDTRNTIYF

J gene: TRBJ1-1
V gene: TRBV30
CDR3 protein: CAWSVRKMNTEAFF

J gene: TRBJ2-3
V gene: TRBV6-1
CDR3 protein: CASRRLAGGTTDTQYF

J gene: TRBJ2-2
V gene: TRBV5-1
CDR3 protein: CASSSLGSTGELFF

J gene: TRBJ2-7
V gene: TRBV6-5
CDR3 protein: CASSYNTGQTYEQYF

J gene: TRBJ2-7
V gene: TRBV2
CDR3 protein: CASSEAGTGSEQYF

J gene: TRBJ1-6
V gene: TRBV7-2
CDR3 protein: CASSLVRGTSPLHF

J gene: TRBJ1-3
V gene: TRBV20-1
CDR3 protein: CSSLWSSGNTIYF

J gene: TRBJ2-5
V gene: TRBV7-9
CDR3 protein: CASSLAGVQETQYF

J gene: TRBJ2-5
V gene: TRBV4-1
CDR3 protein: CASSQDRGGVETQYF

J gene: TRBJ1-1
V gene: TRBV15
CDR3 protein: CATSRLRTGWNTEAFF

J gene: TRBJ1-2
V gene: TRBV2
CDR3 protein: CASSEALFFNYGDTF

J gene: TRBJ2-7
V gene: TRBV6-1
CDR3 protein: CASSEEGVETYEQYF

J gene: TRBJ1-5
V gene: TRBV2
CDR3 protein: CASSTGTGGVYSNQPQHF

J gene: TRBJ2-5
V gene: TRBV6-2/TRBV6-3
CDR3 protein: CASQVSVGRARQETQYF

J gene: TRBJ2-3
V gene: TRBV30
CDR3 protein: CAWSTGRHVFDTQYF

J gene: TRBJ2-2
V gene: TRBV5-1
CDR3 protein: CASSPGRMTNTGELFF

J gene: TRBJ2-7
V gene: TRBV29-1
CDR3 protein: CSVRADTSYEQYF

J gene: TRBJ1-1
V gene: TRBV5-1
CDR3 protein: CASSLGGFAEAFF

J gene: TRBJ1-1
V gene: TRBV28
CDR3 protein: CASTRGGDTEAFF

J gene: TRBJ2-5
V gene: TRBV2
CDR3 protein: CASTPWRGLAGGGNQETQYF